This T cell receptor beta chain was identified in a study of T cells after yellow fever vaccination. Study results and limitations: Few clonotypes appeared in both CD4 and CD8 compartments. In post-booster samples, most primary-vaccination clones reappeared (approximately 95% CD4, approximately 91% CD8).

The CDR3 is 15 amino acids. Between the trimmed V and J ends, which lost 0 bases and 5 bases, there was a span of 13 bases. Germline CDR1 and CDR2: SGHRS and YFSETQ. The sample holds a few counts of this clonotype. Antigen unknown. TCR cDNA, made by 5'RACE template switching, carried an added universal primer site and UMIs. MiXCR was run by TCRdb on the 5' RACE reads, yielding one entry per CDR3 protein. The sample shows 120,000 or so distinct CDR3 sequences, roughly 6.8% of them seen only once. The V call is TRBV5-1, the J call TRBJ2-3; perhaps D is TRBD1 or TRBD2 (5 bases each). Source: CD4+ T cells sorted from PBMCs, taken roughly 47 days after the first yellow fever vaccination. This clonotype originated in a man between 18 and 29 years old who received the YFV17D yellow fever vaccine. The CDR3 DNA is TGCGCCAGCAGCTTGGCCTCGGGGCCGGGAGATACGCAGTATTTT. It yields the protein CASSLASGPGDTQYF.